The rows below give T cell receptor beta chains drawn from one sample of a study of shared clonotypes between healthy human individuals. Sequenced by immunoSEQ multiplex PCR; TCRdb stores in-frame clones only, minus some. The data show over a million clones, around 78% seen once. Material: memory CD4+ T cells from PBMCs. Receptor source: a man aged 18 to 35 in good health. Some clones in this sample may be carry-over from other donors' samples. Each CDR3 is given with its conserved first and last residue. A D gene is named only where the DNA matches it firmly. The size entry is marked missing in some rows and otherwise reads once, few, many or a size class.

-	TRBD2	TRBV19	TRBJ2-2	TGTGCCAGTAGTAGGTTTGGGAGACTAGCGGGAGGGGACACCGGGGAGCTGTTTTTT	CASSRFGRLAGGDTGELFF
-	TRBD2	TRBV19	TRBJ2-1	TGTGCCAGTAGTATAGCCGGGAGGGGAAACAATGAGCAGTTCTTC	CASSIAGRGNNEQFF
-	TRBD1	TRBV27	TRBJ1-2	TGTGCCAGCAGTTTATTCGGCGTCAGGGGGCATAGGAACTATGGCTACACCTTC	CASSLFGVRGHRNYGYTF
few	-	TRBV10-1	TRBJ2-2	TGCGCCAGCAGACCCAGGGGAAATACCGGGGAGCTGTTTTTT	CASRPRGNTGELFF
-	-	TRBV5-1	TRBJ2-3	TGCGCCAGCAGCAAGGAGGGCCGGACAGATACGCAGTATTTT	CASSKEGRTDTQYF
-	TRBD2	TRBV28	TRBJ2-7	TGTGCCAGCAGTATAATAGCGGGAGGCAGGGAGCAGTACTTC	CASSIIAGGREQYF
-	-	TRBV28	TRBJ1-1	TGTGCCAGCAGGGATGGGGGAGGGAAGCTTGAAGCTTTCTTT	CASRDGGGKLEAFF
-	-	TRBV5-6	TRBJ1-1	TGTGCCAGCAGCCGACAGGAGCTCATGAACACTGAAGCTTTCTTT	CASSRQELMNTEAFF
-	-	TRBV6-1	TRBJ1-2	TGTGCCAGCAGCCCGACCGAGAACTATGGCTACACCTTC	CASSPTENYGYTF
-	-	TRBV30	TRBJ2-2	TGTGCCTGGAGCCGATCCAACCCCGGGGAGCTGTTTTTT	CAWSRSNPGELFF
-	TRBD2	TRBV30	TRBJ2-1	TGTGCCTGGAATTCGGGACTAGCGGGAGGGGGGGATGAGCAGTTCTTC	CAWNSGLAGGGDEQFF
once	-	TRBV4-2	TRBJ1-2	TGTGCCAGCAGCCAAGAAGTGGTGGTCTATGGCTACACCTTC	CASSQEVVVYGYTF
-	-	TRBV4-1	TRBJ2-1	TGCGCCAGCAGCCTGGGACTCTACAATGAGCAGTTCTTC	CASSLGLYNEQFF
-	-	TRBV5-1	TRBJ2-7	TGCGCCAGCAGCTCCCAAGGCTACGAGCAGTACTTC	CASSSQGYEQYF
-	TRBD2	TRBV2	TRBJ2-7	TGTGCCAGCAGTGGGACTAGCGCGATCTTTCCGCAGTACTTC	CASSGTSAIFPQYF
-	-	TRBV30	TRBJ1-3	TGTGCCCAACCCTCAGGGTCTGGAAACACCATATATTTT	CAQPSGSGNTIYF